One sample yielded the 7 T cell receptor beta chains listed below, sequenced in a study of T cells after yellow fever vaccination. From the 5' RACE reads, TCRdb called clonotypes with MiXCR, one entry per CDR3 protein. The sample includes 610,000 or so distinct CDR3 sequences, around an eighth seen only once; the top ten take 14% to 15%. The sample consisted of PBMCs, taken on the day of the yellow fever booster vaccination. Source of these receptors: a man aged 30-40 years who received the YFV17D yellow fever vaccine.

This clonotype showed up many times. V gene TRBV7-2 combines with J gene TRBJ2-7, with 16 bases identical to TRBD2. The V and J ends lost 3 bases and 3 bases, in that order; junction bases with no gene match: 2. The CDR3 contains 16 residues. Germline CDR1 SGHTA, CDR2 FQGNSA. The CDR3 loop is CASSLGLAGGLYEQYF. CDR3 bases: TGTGCCAGCAGCTTGGGACTAGCGGGAGGGCTCTACGAGCAGTACTTC. Supplemented by reference TRBV7-2 and TRBJ2-7, the full variable domain reads GAGVSQSPSNKVTEKGKDVELRCDPISGHTALYWYRQSLGQGLEFLIYFQGNSAPDKSGLPSDRFSAERTGGSVSTLTIQRTQQEDSAVYLCASSLGLAGGLYEQYFGPGTRLTVT.

This rearrangement joins TRBV5-1 to TRBJ2-1, with 7 bases identical to TRBD2. This CDR3 is built from 14 residues. Germline lookup yields CDR1 SGHRS and CDR2 YFSETQ. Unmatched junction bases numbered 9, after V lost 7 bases and J lost 5 bases. The CDR3 nucleotides read TGCGCCAGCCGACCCGGGACTACAGACAATGAGCAGTTCTTC. Its translation is CASRPGTTDNEQFF.

This clonotype was seen ten or more times. The chain carries TRBV11-2 and TRBJ2-5; the match to TRBD1 covers 10 bases. V shed 2 bases, J shed 5 bases, and the junction held 8 bases outside the gene matches. The CDR3 length is 16 residues. CDR1 is SGHAT, CDR2 FQNNGV, per germline. This chain's CDR3 is CASSLSRDRGLETQYF. The CDR3 coding sequence is TGTGCCAGCAGCTTAAGCCGGGACAGGGGTCTTGAGACCCAGTACTTC.

This chain uses TRBV5-6 with TRBJ2-5; D gene uncertain. Trimming shortened V by 0 bases and J by 9 bases, and 9 bases separated the two germline ends. Germline-derived CDR1 and CDR2 are SGHDT and YYEEEE. The CDR3 length is 12 residues. The CDR3 bases are TGTGCCAGCAGCTTGGGGTTAGGATCCCAGTACTTC. It encodes CASSLGLGSQYF.

This chain connects TRBV20-1 to TRBJ2-7; D perhaps matches TRBD2 (5 bases). This CDR3 is 14 amino acids long. CDR1 is DFQATT and CDR2 is SNEGSKA in the germline V gene (reference sequence). Between the trimmed V and J ends, which lost 4 bases and 0 bases, there was a span of 13 bases. The CDR3, as DNA: TGCAGTGCTATCCCGGGTGGGAGCTCCTACGAGCAGTACTTC. Translated, it gives CSAIPGGSSYEQYF.

This clonotype was counted a few times. The CDR3 nucleotides are TGTGCCAGCAGCTTGAGGGGGTGGGACCCCACAGATACGCAGTATTTT. Translating gives CASSLRGWDPTDTQYF. The J gene is TRBJ2-3, the V gene TRBV12-3 or TRBV12-4; D might be TRBD1 (6 bases). The CDR3 totals 16 residues. V was cut by 6 bases and J by 2 bases, with 18 bases left in between.

This clonotype has just a few counts. V gene TRBV7-2 combines with J gene TRBJ2-1; tentatively, D is TRBD2 (6 bases). This CDR3 is built from 15 residues. V was shortened by 3 bases and J by 0 bases, with 9 bases between the two germline ends. From germline, CDR1 is SGHTA and CDR2 FQGNSA. CDR3 sequence reads: CASSFASDSYNEQFF. CDR3 DNA: TGTGCCAGCAGCTTCGCTAGCGACTCCTACAATGAGCAGTTCTTC.